Below are 13 T cell receptor beta chains sequenced from a single sample in a study of cytomegalovirus exposure and HLA in healthy donors. PCR amplification relied on 60 Vbeta primers (plus 13 Jbeta primers). Clones were read by immunoSEQ multiplex PCR, and TCRdb kept only the in-frame ones, dropping some. The table has some 170,000 clones, roughly 82% seen once. Sequencing was done on a sample of PBMCs. The receptors originated from a woman younger than 45 in good health and CMV-seronegative.

V usage is TRBV19 and J usage is TRBJ2-3, with 9 positions matching TRBD1. Germline-derived CDR1 and CDR2 are LNHDA and SQIVND (reference sequence). The CDR3 covers 16 residues. V trimming: 3 bases; J trimming: 2 bases; junction bases outside the gene matches: 6. CDR3 protein: CASSMVRDRATDTQYF. In DNA, the CDR3 is TGTGCCAGTAGTATGGTTAGGGACAGGGCCACAGATACGCAGTATTTT.

The V call is TRBV29-1, the J call TRBJ2-1; TRBD2 matches 8 bases. CDR1 and CDR2 from the germline V gene are SQVTM and ANQGSEA. J gave up 6 bases and V 5 bases, and 12 bases lay outside the gene matches. The CDR3 is 15 residues long. The CDR3 region has the DNA TGCAGCGTTCGGCGGAGTAGCGGGATTAGCAATGAGCAGTTCTTC. Translation gives CSVRRSSGISNEQFF.

The V call is TRBV19, the J call TRBJ2-3, with 7 bases matching TRBD1. Germline lookup yields CDR1 LNHDA and CDR2 SQIVND (reference sequence). The CDR3 loop spans 14 amino acids. V lost 1 base, J lost 4 bases, and 2 bases stayed unmatched. CDR3: CASSIGTGSDTQYF. In DNA form, the CDR3 reads TGTGCCAGTAGTATAGGGACAGGATCAGATACGCAGTATTTT.

This rearrangement joins TRBV19 to TRBJ1-5, with D possibly being TRBD1 (6 bases). In germline, CDR1 is LNHDA, CDR2 SQIVND (reference sequence). The CDR3 length is 17 residues. The V gene lost 8 bases and the J gene lost 2 bases, with 22 bases spanning the gap. CDR3 coding DNA: TGTGCCAGTCACTCCAGGGGATTGTATTTGGGCAATCAGCCCCAGCATTTT. Translation gives CASHSRGLYLGNQPQHF.

The chain couples TRBV5-1 to TRBJ1-1, with a possible D match to TRBD1 (5 bases). V was cut by 0 bases and J by 0 bases, with 9 bases left in between. Germline values: CDR1 SGHRS, CDR2 YFSETQ. The length of the CDR3 is 15 residues. The CDR3 here is CASSLATGVNTEAFF. DNA for the CDR3: TGCGCCAGCAGCTTGGCCACGGGGGTGAACACTGAAGCTTTCTTT. Variable domain in full (rest from reference TRBV5-1 and TRBJ1-1): KAGVTQTPRYLIKTRGQQVTLSCSPISGHRSVSWYQQTPGQGLQFLFEYFSETQRNKGNFPGRFSGRQFSNSRSEMNVSTLELGDSALYLCASSLATGVNTEAFFGQGTRLTVV.

The chain employs TRBV27 and TRBJ2-2; D is undetermined. Germline loops: CDR1 MNHEY, CDR2 SMNVEV (reference sequence). The CDR3 is 12 amino acids. The V and J ends lost 3 bases and 6 bases respectively, with 5 bases between them. The CDR3 reads CASSLSAGELFF. The CDR3 DNA follows: TGTGCCAGCAGTTTGAGTGCCGGGGAGCTGTTTTTT.

J is TRBJ2-1 and V is TRBV4-3; maybe TRBD2 (6 bases). Trimming stripped 5 bases from V and 4 bases from J, with 18 bases between. This CDR3 comprises 16 residues. Germline V gene data show CDR1 as LGHNA and CDR2 as YSLEER. DNA of the CDR3: TGCGCCAGCAGCACCCACCTGATAGCGGTGTACAATGAGCAGTTCTTC. Translated: CASSTHLIAVYNEQFF.

This clone has more than one count but fewer than ten. The chain has TRBV5-5 and TRBJ1-4; TRBD1 matches at 7 bases. Germline V gives CDR1 SGHKS, CDR2 YYEKEE (reference sequence). This CDR3 is built from 14 residues. V lost 5 bases, J lost 3 bases, and 4 bases stayed unmatched. DNA of the CDR3: TGTGCCAGCAGACGACAGGGTTCTAATGAAAAACTGTTTTTT. This codes for CASRRQGSNEKLFF.

This clone was seen a single time. The DNA for the CDR3 is TGTGCCAGTAGTATAGGACAGGTTATCTATGGCTACACCTTC. It codes for CASSIGQVIYGYTF. V gene TRBV19 combines with J gene TRBJ1-2; weak D call: TRBD1 (6 bases). This CDR3 contains 14 residues. Germline values: CDR1 LNHDA, CDR2 SQIVND (reference sequence). Trimming stripped 1 base from V and 4 bases from J, with 10 bases between.

CDR3 coding DNA: TGTGCCAGCAGCTTACTGCATCGGTCTGGTGAAGCTTTCTTT. Amino acid sequence: CASSLLHRSGEAFF. This chain links TRBV7-8 with TRBJ1-1; D ambiguous. The CDR3 is made up of 14 amino acids. The V gene lost 2 bases and the J gene lost 7 bases, with 14 bases spanning the gap. Looked up from germline, CDR1 is SGHVS and CDR2 is FQNEAQ.

The genes are TRBV6-5 and TRBJ2-3; TRBD1 matches 9 bases. V shed 0 bases, J shed 8 bases, and the junction held 3 bases outside the gene matches. This CDR3 is built from 14 residues. Germline CDR1 and CDR2: MNHEY and SVGAGI. In DNA, the CDR3 is TGTGCCAGCAGTTACTCGGGACAGGGAGCTACGCAGTATTTT. As protein: CASSYSGQGATQYF.

The chain uses TRBV19 and TRBJ2-7; 8 bases fit TRBD1. The V and J ends lost 3 bases and 6 bases, in that order; junction bases with no gene match: 4. The germline V gene has CDR1 LNHDA and CDR2 SQIVND (reference sequence). CDR3 length: 13 amino acids. DNA for the CDR3: TGTGCCAGTAGTATTGGGACAGGTGGCGAGCAGTACTTC. Translation gives CASSIGTGGEQYF.

V gene TRBV27 combines with J gene TRBJ2-7; D might be TRBD2 (5 bases). Trimming pared 8 bases from V and 2 bases from J, leaving 13 bases between. CDR1 is MNHEY and CDR2 is SMNVEV in the germline V gene (reference sequence). There are 13 residues in the CDR3. CDR3: CASGRGTTYEQYF. The CDR3 nucleotides read TGTGCCAGCGGACGGGGAACCACCTACGAGCAGTACTTC.